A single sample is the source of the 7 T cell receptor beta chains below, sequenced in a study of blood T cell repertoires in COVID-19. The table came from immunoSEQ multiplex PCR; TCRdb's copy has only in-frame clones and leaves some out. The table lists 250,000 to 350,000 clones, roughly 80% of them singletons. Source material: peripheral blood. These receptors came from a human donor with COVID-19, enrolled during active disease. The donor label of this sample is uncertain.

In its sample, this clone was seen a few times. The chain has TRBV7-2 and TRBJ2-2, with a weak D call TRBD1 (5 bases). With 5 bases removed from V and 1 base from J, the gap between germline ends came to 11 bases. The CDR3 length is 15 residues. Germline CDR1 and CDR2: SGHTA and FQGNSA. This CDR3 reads CASSQQTVNTGELFF. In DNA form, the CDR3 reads TGTGCCAGCAGCCAACAGACAGTGAACACCGGGGAGCTGTTTTTT. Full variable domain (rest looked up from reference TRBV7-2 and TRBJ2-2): GAGVSQSPSNKVTEKGKDVELRCDPISGHTALYWYRQSLGQGLEFLIYFQGNSAPDKSGLPSDRFSAERTGGSVSTLTIQRTQQEDSAVYLCASSQQTVNTGELFFGEGSRLTVL.

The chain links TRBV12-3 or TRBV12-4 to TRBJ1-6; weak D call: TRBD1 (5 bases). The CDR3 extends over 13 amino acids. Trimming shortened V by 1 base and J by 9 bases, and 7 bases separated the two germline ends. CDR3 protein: CASSLVGGSPLHF. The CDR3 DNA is TGTGCCAGCAGTTTAGTGGGGGGTTCACCCCTCCACTTT.

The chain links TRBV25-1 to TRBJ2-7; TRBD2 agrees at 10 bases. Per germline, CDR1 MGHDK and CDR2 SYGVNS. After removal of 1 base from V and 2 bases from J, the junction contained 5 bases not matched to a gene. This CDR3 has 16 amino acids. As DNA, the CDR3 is TGTGCCAGCAGTGAATTCCGGACTAGCGGTCCCTACGAGCAGTACTTC. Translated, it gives CASSEFRTSGPYEQYF.

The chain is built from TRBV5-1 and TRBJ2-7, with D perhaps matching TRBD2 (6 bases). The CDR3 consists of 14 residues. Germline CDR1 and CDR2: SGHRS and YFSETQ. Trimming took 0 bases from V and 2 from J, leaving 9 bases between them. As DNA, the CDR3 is TGCGCCAGCAGCTTGGACGGGAGAACCTACGAGCAGTACTTC. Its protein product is CASSLDGRTYEQYF.

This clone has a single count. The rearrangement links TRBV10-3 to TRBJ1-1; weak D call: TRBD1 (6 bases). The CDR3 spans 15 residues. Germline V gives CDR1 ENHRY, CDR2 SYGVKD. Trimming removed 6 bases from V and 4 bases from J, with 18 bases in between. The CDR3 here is CAIRDHRDISTEAFF. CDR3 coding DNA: TGTGCCATCAGGGACCACAGGGATATCAGCACTGAAGCTTTCTTT.

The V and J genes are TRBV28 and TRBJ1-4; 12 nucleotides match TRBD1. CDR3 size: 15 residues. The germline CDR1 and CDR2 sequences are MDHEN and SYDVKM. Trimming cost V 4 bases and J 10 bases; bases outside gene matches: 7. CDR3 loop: CASSWGQGAVGKLFF. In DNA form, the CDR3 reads TGTGCCAGCAGTTGGGGACAGGGGGCGGTCGGAAAACTGTTTTTT.

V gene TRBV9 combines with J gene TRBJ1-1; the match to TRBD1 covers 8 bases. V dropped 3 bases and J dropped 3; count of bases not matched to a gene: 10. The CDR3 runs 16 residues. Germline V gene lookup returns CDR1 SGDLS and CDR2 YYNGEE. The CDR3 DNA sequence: TGTGCCAGCAGCGCCGACCGACAGGGGCCGCACACTGAAGCTTTCTTT. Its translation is CASSADRQGPHTEAFF.